Shown below are 29 T cell receptor beta chains from a single sample sequenced in a study of radiotherapy plus CTLA-4 blockade in lung cancer. Clones were read by immunoSEQ multiplex PCR, and TCRdb kept only the in-frame ones, dropping some. Of approximately 98,000 clones listed, 75% to 90% were seen once; the top ten hold nearly 3.5%. Here the sequenced sample was peripheral blood, taken from a patient treated with radiotherapy plus ipilimumab. The receptors originated from a human donor with non-small cell lung cancer who had a partial response to radiotherapy plus ipilimumab.

The rearrangement uses TRBV7-9 and TRBJ1-4; 8 bases agree with TRBD1. There are 14 residues in the CDR3. The trim removed 3 bases at V and 3 bases at J, leaving 0 bases unmatched. Germline V CDR1 and CDR2: SEHNR, FQNEAQ (reference sequence). Written as DNA, the CDR3 is TGTGCCAGCAGCTTGACAGGGGCTAATGAAAAACTGTTTTTT. Translating it yields CASSLTGANEKLFF.

V is TRBV29-1 and J is TRBJ1-5; 7 positions match TRBD1. The trim removed 8 bases at V and 1 base at J, leaving 5 bases unmatched. This CDR3 is built from 13 residues. Germline assignment: CDR1 SQVTM and CDR2 ANQGSEA. The CDR3 loop is CSFSGGSNQPQHF. The CDR3 coding sequence is TGCAGCTTCTCAGGGGGAAGCAATCAGCCCCAGCATTTT.

Only one count was recorded for this clone. The chain couples TRBV2 to TRBJ2-7; TRBD1 matches 10 bases. Germline V gene data show CDR1 as SNHLY and CDR2 as FYNNEI. The CDR3 consists of 15 residues. Trimming removed 7 bases from V and 7 bases from J; junction bases left unmatched: 13. The CDR3 loop is CASTPQAGQGIEQYF. CDR3 coding DNA: TGTGCCAGCACCCCCCAGGCGGGACAGGGGATAGAGCAGTACTTC.

The V and J genes are TRBV30 and TRBJ2-5; 10 nucleotides align to TRBD1. Germline-derived CDR1 and CDR2 are GTSNPN and SVGIG (reference sequence). The CDR3 covers 16 residues. The junction had 7 bases not matched to a gene; V was cut back by 0 bases and J by 3 bases. The DNA of the CDR3 is TGTGCCTGGAGTGTGGGGACAGGGGTCAGGGAAGAGACCCAGTACTTC. Protein sequence: CAWSVGTGVREETQYF.

The chain carries TRBV2 and TRBJ2-3, with 8 bases aligning to TRBD1. The CDR3 sequence is 15 residues long. Trimming removed 5 bases from V and 0 bases from J; junction bases left unmatched: 4. CDR1 SNHLY and CDR2 FYNNEI come from the germline V gene. CDR3 bases: TGTGCCAGCAGTTGGACAGGGTCTAGCACAGATACGCAGTATTTT. Translation gives CASSWTGSSTDTQYF.

The chain joins TRBV7-8 to TRBJ2-7, with D possibly TRBD2 on 6 matching bases. Trimming pared 2 bases from V and 3 bases from J, leaving 11 bases between. Germline V gene data show CDR1 as SGHVS and CDR2 as FQNEAQ. The CDR3 runs to 14 residues. The CDR3 region is CASSLRGLSYEQYF. For the CDR3, the DNA is TGTGCCAGCAGCTTAAGGGGACTTAGCTACGAGCAGTACTTC. The variable domain in full, completed from reference TRBV7-8 and TRBJ2-7, reads GAGVSQSPRYKVAKRGQDVALRCDPISGHVSLFWYQQALGQGPEFLTYFQNEAQLDKSGLPSDRFFAERPEGSVSTLKIQRTQQEDSAVYLCASSLRGLSYEQYFGPGTRLTVT.

CDR3 loop: CASSLRGLSYEQYF. The CDR3, as DNA: TGTGCCAGCAGCTTAAGGGGACTTAGCTACGAGCAGTACTTC. V usage is TRBV7-3 and J usage is TRBJ2-7, with D maybe TRBD2 (6 bases). Deletions cut 1 base from V and 3 bases from J, with 10 bases between. This CDR3 is 14 amino acids long. From germline, CDR1 is SGHTA and CDR2 FQGTGA.

This clone turned up a few times. The chain recombines TRBV28 with TRBJ1-3, with D tentatively TRBD1 (5 bases). CDR1 and CDR2 (germline): MDHEN, SYDVKM. Trimming took off 10 bases at V and 4 bases at J, with 14 bases between the two ends. The CDR3 spans 13 residues. This chain's CDR3 is CAISRDWGNTIYF. CDR3 DNA sequence: TGTGCCATCTCGAGGGACTGGGGAAACACCATATATTTT.

The genes are TRBV28 and TRBJ2-3; possibly TRBD2 for D (6 bases). The germline CDR1 and CDR2 sequences are MDHEN and SYDVKM. CDR3 length: 16 amino acids. V was cut by 5 bases and J by 2 bases, with 17 bases left in between. CDR3 region: CASSPFWRGYTDTQYF. The CDR3 nucleotides read TGTGCCAGCAGTCCATTTTGGCGGGGATACACAGATACGCAGTATTTT. The full variable domain, in which reference TRBV28 and TRBJ2-3 provide the parts outside the CDR3, is DVKVTQSSRYLVKRTGEKVFLECVQDMDHENMFWYRQDPGLGLRLIYFSYDVKMKEKGDIPEGYSVSREKKERFSLILESASTNQTSMYLCASSPFWRGYTDTQYFGPGTRLTVL.

This chain links TRBV7-2 with TRBJ1-5; TRBD1 aligns across 7 bases. The CDR3 loop spans 17 amino acids. J lost 3 bases, V lost 5 bases, and 13 bases had no gene match. CDR1 and CDR2 from the germline V gene are SGHTA and FQGNSA. The CDR3 DNA reads as TGTGCCAGCAGCCTGGTCCCGGGGACAGCAGTCAATCAGCCCCAGCATTTT. It translates to CASSLVPGTAVNQPQHF. Drawing the rest from reference TRBV7-2 and TRBJ1-5, the complete variable domain is GAGVSQSPSNKVTEKGKDVELRCDPISGHTALYWYRQSLGQGLEFLIYFQGNSAPDKSGLPSDRFSAERTGGSVSTLTIQRTQQEDSAVYLCASSLVPGTAVNQPQHFGDGTRLSIL.

CDR3 nucleotide sequence: TGCGCCAGCAGTCAACCGACAGAATCCTACGAGCAGTACTTC. It codes for CASSQPTESYEQYF. This chain joins TRBV23-1 and TRBJ2-7; TRBD1 might be the D (5 bases). TRBV23-1 is flagged as an ORF with uncertain function. V was clipped by 2 bases and J by 1 base, with 9 bases between them. This CDR3 is 14 amino acids long.

The rearrangement uses TRBV5-1 and TRBJ2-5; 8 bases fit TRBD2. Germline V gene data show CDR1 as SGHRS and CDR2 as YFSETQ. The CDR3 is 14 residues long. V trimming: 2 bases; J trimming: 5 bases; junction bases outside the gene matches: 5. The chain's CDR3 is CASSLGTSGETQYF. CDR3 nucleotide sequence: TGCGCCAGCAGCTTAGGGACTAGTGGCGAGACCCAGTACTTC.

This sequence joins TRBV10-1 and TRBJ2-3; TRBD2 matches at 7 bases. Unmatched junction bases numbered 6, after V lost 3 bases and J lost 0 bases. In germline, CDR1 is WNHNN, CDR2 SYGVQD (reference sequence). The CDR3 runs 16 residues. This CDR3 reads CASSDFSGLSTDTQYF. The CDR3 coding sequence is TGCGCCAGCAGTGATTTTAGCGGGCTAAGCACAGATACGCAGTATTTT.

The gene calls are TRBV7-2 and TRBJ2-3, with unresolved D. V lost 0 bases and J lost 8, with 21 bases in between. Germline CDR1 SGHTA, CDR2 FQGNSA. The CDR3 contains 17 residues. This chain's CDR3 is CASSLALGSLGGGTQYF. The DNA of the CDR3 is TGTGCCAGCAGCTTAGCGCTAGGTAGCCTTGGCGGCGGTACGCAGTATTTT.

This chain joins TRBV28 and TRBJ2-1, with 12 bases identical to TRBD2. This CDR3 contains 16 residues. Trimming at V came to 6 bases and at J to 7 bases, leaving 10 bases not matched to a gene. Germline lookup yields CDR1 MDHEN and CDR2 SYDVKM. The CDR3 is CASSSASGRAWNEQFF. CDR3 nucleotides: TGTGCCAGCAGCTCCGCTAGCGGGAGGGCCTGGAATGAGCAGTTCTTC.

This clone has just a few counts. CDR3 nucleotides: TGTGCCAGCCGCCGGACTAGCGGGAGCCTGGAGACCCAGTACTTC. Translating gives CASRRTSGSLETQYF. J is TRBJ2-5 and V is TRBV2, with 13 nucleotides matching TRBD2. CDR3 size: 15 residues. CDR1 and CDR2 (germline): SNHLY, FYNNEI. Trimming took 8 bases from V and 5 from J; bases not matched to a gene: 8.

With respect to this clone: Relative to the germline gene, one junction end is altered; a read error may explain this. The chain couples TRBV6-1 to TRBJ1-4; weak D call: TRBD1 (6 bases). Germline V gene sequence: CDR1 MNHNS, CDR2 SASEGT. The CDR3 is 16 residues long. The CDR3 DNA reads TGTGCCAGCAGAGAAGGGCTAGGGGGGGTAGGGGAAAAACTGTTTTTT. Protein: CASREGLGGVGEKLFF.

This clone was observed a single time. The rearrangement joins TRBV7-9 to TRBJ1-2, with 9 nucleotides matching TRBD1. This CDR3 comprises 12 residues. Trimming took 5 bases from V and 6 from J; bases not matched to a gene: 1. Germline-derived CDR1 and CDR2 are SEHNR and FQNEAQ (reference sequence). CDR3 loop: CASSRTGDGYTF. For the CDR3, the DNA is TGTGCCAGCAGCCGGACAGGGGATGGCTACACCTTC.

The V and J genes are TRBV30 and TRBJ2-1; tentative D call: TRBD2 (5 bases). V lost 1 base and J 3 bases, leaving 7 bases between the germline ends. Germline V lookup: CDR1 GTSNPN, CDR2 SVGIG (reference sequence). The CDR3 length is 13 residues. Here the CDR3 DNA reads TGTGCCTGGAGTGGCACTAGCTACAATGAGCAGTTCTTC. This translates into CAWSGTSYNEQFF.

This clone turned up a few times. This rearrangement joins TRBV28 to TRBJ2-7; D might be TRBD1 (5 bases). V shed 5 bases and J shed 6 bases, with 17 bases lying between them. CDR1 MDHEN and CDR2 SYDVKM come from the germline V gene. The CDR3 runs to 14 residues. CDR3 in amino acids: CASSPNWGVIEQYF. DNA of the CDR3: TGTGCCAGCAGTCCGAACTGGGGCGTTATCGAGCAGTACTTC.

The chain employs TRBV7-9 and TRBJ2-7; D is ambiguous. This CDR3 contains 14 residues. V shed 1 base and J shed 0 bases, with 7 bases lying between them. Looked up from germline, CDR1 is SEHNR and CDR2 is FQNEAQ (reference sequence). CDR3 sequence (DNA): TGTGCCAGCAGCTTAGAGCACAGCTCCTACGAGCAGTACTTC. Its protein is CASSLEHSSYEQYF.

As for this clone: At the DNA level, this CDR3 is encoded by other sequences in the same sample as well. V is TRBV19 and J is TRBJ2-3; the D is unclear. The CDR3 has 11 amino acids. Germline V CDR1 and CDR2: LNHDA, SQIVND (reference sequence). Trimming pared 6 bases from V and 6 bases from J, leaving 7 bases between. Written as DNA, the CDR3 is TGTGCCAGTAGCTTCGGGGATACGCAGTATTTT. It yields the protein CASSFGDTQYF.

The J gene is TRBJ2-3, the V gene TRBV11-2, with a tentative D call TRBD1 (5 bases). Germline V lookup: CDR1 SGHAT, CDR2 FQNNGV. Trimming cost V 1 base and J 7 bases, with 6 bases left between them. CDR3 length: 12 residues. CDR3 protein: CASSLGQHTQYF. The CDR3 coding sequence is TGTGCCAGCAGCTTAGGACAGCATACGCAGTATTTT.

The V gene is TRBV25-1, the J gene TRBJ1-1; 8 bases are a match to TRBD1. V trimming: 1 base; J trimming: 4 bases; junction bases outside the gene matches: 11. Per the germline V gene, CDR1 is MGHDK and CDR2 is SYGVNS. The CDR3 contains 17 residues. The CDR3 nucleotides read TGTGCCAGCAGTGAATTCCCAGGGGGCCATACGAGCACTGAAGCTTTCTTT. Amino acids: CASSEFPGGHTSTEAFF.

J is TRBJ1-2 and V is TRBV27; tentatively, D is TRBD1 (6 bases). The CDR3 length is 16 residues. V was trimmed by 5 bases and J by 4 bases, leaving 20 bases between them. Germline CDR1 and CDR2: MNHEY and SMNVEV (reference sequence). The CDR3 here is CASSLWGGGEGYGYTF. CDR3 DNA sequence: TGTGCCAGCAGTCTATGGGGCGGGGGCGAGGGCTATGGCTACACCTTC.

The chain joins TRBV9 to TRBJ2-6; TRBD1 matches 7 bases. With 3 bases clipped from V and 0 bases from J, the junction kept 3 bases outside the gene matches. The CDR3 contains 16 residues. Germline V gives CDR1 SGDLS, CDR2 YYNGEE. The CDR3 DNA reads as TGTGCCAGCAGCGCACAGGGGTACTCTGGGGCCAACGTCCTGACTTTC. Protein: CASSAQGYSGANVLTF.

The V call is TRBV6-6, the J call TRBJ2-2; 12 nucleotides align to TRBD2. Germline assignment: CDR1 MNHNY and CDR2 SVGAGI (reference sequence). CDR3 length equals 16 residues. V lost 0 bases to trimming and J lost 5 bases; unmatched junction nucleotides: 1. The DNA for the CDR3 is TGTGCCAGCAGTTACTCACTAGCGGGAGGTACCGGGGAGCTGTTTTTT. It is translated as CASSYSLAGGTGELFF.

The chain is built from TRBV2 and TRBJ2-5; a possible D gene is TRBD2 (6 bases). This CDR3 is 15 amino acids long. CDR1 SNHLY and CDR2 FYNNEI come from the germline V gene. Deletions cut 7 bases from V and 5 bases from J, with 20 bases between. The CDR3 nucleotides are TGTGCCAGCACTCCCGGGGGACTCCACAGGGAGACCCAGTACTTC. Its translation is CASTPGGLHRETQYF.

V usage is TRBV28 and J usage is TRBJ1-2, with D possibly being TRBD1 (5 bases). There are 17 residues in the CDR3. Trimming removed 2 bases from V and 4 bases from J, with 20 bases in between. Germline CDR1 and CDR2: MDHEN and SYDVKM. The CDR3 here is CASSLGALPWAIYGYTF. The CDR3 DNA is TGTGCCAGCAGTTTAGGGGCCCTCCCCTGGGCAATCTATGGCTACACCTTC.